Each of the 14 T cell receptor beta chains below was sequenced from the same sample in a study of OX40 agonist ivuxolimab in advanced cancers. The table came from immunoSEQ multiplex PCR; TCRdb's copy has only in-frame clones and leaves some out. This sample yields about 60,000 clones, of which around 86% are seen a single time; almost 4% belongs to the top ten. The input for sequencing was CD4+ or CD8+ T cells sorted from blood, taken in a trial of the OX40 agonist ivuxolimab. These receptor sequences come from an adult with an advanced solid tumor such as melanoma, head and neck, liver or kidney cancer.

The V gene is TRBV5-1, the J gene TRBJ1-2, with a tentative D call TRBD1 (6 bases). The CDR3 contains 15 residues. Trimming removed 0 bases from V and 0 bases from J, with 9 bases in between. From germline, CDR1 is SGHRS and CDR2 YFSETQ. This CDR3 reads CASSLGDTANYGYTF. The CDR3 nucleotides are TGCGCCAGCAGCTTGGGGGACACCGCTAACTATGGCTACACCTTC. The complete variable domain, with remaining parts taken from reference TRBV5-1 and TRBJ1-2, reads KAGVTQTPRYLIKTRGQQVTLSCSPISGHRSVSWYQQTPGQGLQFLFEYFSETQRNKGNFPGRFSGRQFSNSRSEMNVSTLELGDSALYLCASSLGDTANYGYTFGSGTRLTVV.

This rearrangement joins TRBV30 to TRBJ2-3; the D call may be TRBD1 or TRBD2 (5 bases each). Trimming took 5 bases from V and 11 from J, leaving 20 bases between them. The CDR3 covers 13 residues. The germline gives CDR1 GTSNPN, CDR2 SVGIG (reference sequence). The CDR3 DNA sequence: TGTGCCTGGTTCCGGGACGGGGTAGGGCGGCAGTATTTT. Its protein is CAWFRDGVGRQYF. The full variable domain, completed using reference TRBV30 and TRBJ2-3, is SQTIHQWPATLVQPVGSPLSLECTVEGTSNPNLYWYRQAAGRGLQLLFYSVGIGQISSEVPQNLSASRPQDRQFILSSKKLLLSDSGFYLCAWFRDGVGRQYFGPGTRLTVL.

The table lists this clone with a count of one. Other DNA sequences in the same sample also yield this CDR3. The chain employs TRBV5-1 and TRBJ2-2; 8 positions match TRBD1. The J segment lost 3 bases and the V segment lost 3 bases, leaving 1 base of the junction unmatched. Germline V gives CDR1 SGHRS, CDR2 YFSETQ. The CDR3 is 14 amino acids. CDR3 in amino acids: CASSSQGDTGELFF. The CDR3 DNA reads TGCGCCAGCAGCTCACAGGGGGACACCGGGGAGCTGTTTTTT. Filled out from reference TRBV5-1 and TRBJ2-2, the complete variable domain reads KAGVTQTPRYLIKTRGQQVTLSCSPISGHRSVSWYQQTPGQGLQFLFEYFSETQRNKGNFPGRFSGRQFSNSRSEMNVSTLELGDSALYLCASSSQGDTGELFFGEGSRLTVL.

The V gene is TRBV5-1, the J gene TRBJ1-4, with TRBD1 identical over 7 bases. J was trimmed by 4 bases and V by 1 base; bases with no gene match: 10. CDR1 and CDR2 from the germline V gene are SGHRS and YFSETQ. The CDR3 is 17 amino acids. CDR3 region: CASSLKGIGGRNEKLFF. As DNA, the CDR3 is TGCGCCAGCAGCTTGAAAGGAATAGGGGGCCGTAATGAAAAACTGTTTTTT.

The V and J genes are TRBV6-5 and TRBJ1-1; D is ambiguous. The CDR3 has 15 amino acids. Deletions cut 0 bases from V and 4 bases from J, with 12 bases between. The germline V gene encodes CDR1 MNHEY and CDR2 SVGAGI. CDR3 residues: CASSYSSSPATEAFF. CDR3 DNA: TGTGCCAGCAGTTACTCTAGCAGTCCCGCCACTGAAGCTTTCTTT.

The chain has TRBV19 and TRBJ2-1; a possible D gene is TRBD1 (6 bases). CDR3 length equals 12 residues. The germline V gene encodes CDR1 LNHDA and CDR2 SQIVND (reference sequence). The V gene lost 9 bases and the J gene lost 8 bases, with 14 bases spanning the gap. In DNA form, the CDR3 reads TGTGCCAGCAGGGTAAACAGGGATGAGCAGTTCTTC. It codes for CASRVNRDEQFF.

The chain employs TRBV30 and TRBJ2-7; perhaps D is TRBD1 or TRBD2 (7 bases each). From germline, CDR1 is GTSNPN and CDR2 SVGIG (reference sequence). The CDR3 length is 14 residues. V was shortened by 3 bases and J by 7 bases, with 19 bases between the two germline ends. The CDR3 DNA sequence: TGTGCCTGGAGGGGGGGGACAGATTTTAGGGAGCAGTACTTC. Translation: CAWRGGTDFREQYF.

This rearrangement joins TRBV2 to TRBJ1-5; D perhaps matches TRBD1 (5 bases). The CDR3 sequence is 16 residues long. CDR1 is SNHLY and CDR2 is FYNNEI in the germline V gene. V lost 11 bases and J lost 5, with 25 bases in between. The CDR3 loop reads CASLGTSEGSYQPQHF. The CDR3 nucleotides are TGTGCCTCCCTAGGGACTTCCGAAGGGAGTTATCAGCCCCAGCATTTT.

The V and J genes are TRBV21-1 and TRBJ1-1; TRBD1 is taken as the D call from the table, unchecked against the DNA. TRBV21-1 is marked as a pseudogene. The CDR3 has 15 residues. DNA for the CDR3: TGTGCCAGCAGCCCCCGGACAGGGGTTGCCACTGAAGCTTTCTTT. Encoded protein: CASSPRTGVATEAFF.

The chain has TRBV5-6 and TRBJ2-3; D is undetermined. Germline V CDR1 and CDR2: SGHDT, YYEEEE. Trimming cost V 1 base and J 0 bases, with 15 bases left between them. The CDR3 sequence is 17 residues long. This CDR3 is CASSLSGAVGSTDTQYF. The CDR3 nucleotides read TGTGCCAGCAGCTTGTCTGGCGCAGTGGGAAGCACAGATACGCAGTATTTT.

CDR3 in amino acids: CASSPPASAEEAFF. As DNA, the CDR3 is TGTGCCAGCTCACCACCTGCCTCGGCTGAGGAAGCTTTCTTT. The chain employs TRBV18 and TRBJ1-1; no firm D call. This CDR3 is 14 amino acids long. In germline, CDR1 is KGHSH, CDR2 LQKENI. The V end lost 0 bases, the J end lost 8 bases, and 13 bases lay between the germline ends.

The chain joins TRBV5-1 to TRBJ1-3; TRBD1 matches at 7 bases. CDR3 size: 14 residues. Looked up from germline, CDR1 is SGHRS and CDR2 is YFSETQ. The V and J ends lost 0 bases and 3 bases, in that order; junction bases with no gene match: 0. CDR3 DNA sequence: TGCGCCAGCAGCTTGGGGACAGGTGGAAACACCATATATTTT. It codes for CASSLGTGGNTIYF.

The chain is built from TRBV10-3 and TRBJ1-2; 9 nucleotides line up with TRBD1. CDR1 and CDR2 from the germline V gene are ENHRY and SYGVKD. Trimming removed 4 bases from V and 6 bases from J; junction bases left unmatched: 9. The CDR3 has 15 residues. The CDR3 reads CAISAYTTGGNGYTF. CDR3 DNA sequence: TGTGCCATCAGTGCATACACGACAGGGGGAAATGGCTACACCTTC.

The rearrangement joins TRBV4-2 to TRBJ1-4; the D gene is possibly TRBD1 (5 bases). Germline loops: CDR1 LGHNA, CDR2 YNFKEQ. CDR3 length: 13 amino acids. V dropped 0 bases and J dropped 8 bases, with 7 bases sitting between them. This CDR3 is CASSQEGGEKLFF. The CDR3 DNA reads as TGTGCCAGCAGCCAAGAGGGGGGAGAAAAACTGTTTTTT.